The rows below give T cell receptor beta chains drawn from one sample of a study of breast tumors, draining lymph nodes, adjacent tissues. A single record per CDR3 protein comes from TCRdb applying MiXCR to the multiplex PCR reads. The repertoire has fewer than 25,000 distinct CDR3 sequences, roughly 32% of them found once; the top ten carry around 10%. The material sequenced was breast tumor tissue. These receptors originate from a female donor with breast cancer. Some clones in this sample may be carry-over from other donors' samples. Both conserved end residues are part of each CDR3. A D gene is named only where the DNA matches it firmly. The listing skips clone size in some rows; elsewhere it reads once, few, many or a size class.

16	-	-	TRBJ2-2	TRBV5-6	CASSSAFREETGELFF	TGTGCCAGCAGCTCGGCCTTCAGGGAGGAAACCGGGGAGCTGTTTTTT
14	-	once	TRBJ2-1	TRBV19	CASSPLGGYNERFF	TGCGCCAGTAGTCCTTTAGGGGGGTACAATGAGCGGTTCTTC
19	TRBD2	many	TRBJ2-6	TRBV10-1	CASSEGLASRGSGANVLTF	TGCGCCAGCAGTGAAGGACTAGCGTCAAGGGGCTCTGGGGCCAACGTCCTGACTTTC
14	TRBD2	many	TRBJ2-1	TRBV9	CASSVGTMDNEQFF	TGTGCCAGCAGCGTCGGGACTATGGACAATGAGCAGTTCTTC
13	-	many	TRBJ2-7	TRBV20-1	CSARVESSYEQYF	TGCAGTGCTAGAGTAGAGAGCTCCTACGAGCAGTACTTC
14	TRBD2	many	TRBJ2-1	TRBV20-1	CSAKTSGTYNEQFF	TGCAGTGCAAAAACTAGCGGAACATACAATGAGCAGTTCTTC
15	-	many	TRBJ2-4	TRBV4-3	CASSQDAREVNIQYF	TGCGCCAGCAGCCAAGACGCCAGGGAGGTAAACATTCAGTACTTC
14	TRBD2	many	TRBJ2-3	TRBV5-1	CASCRGGSTDTQYF	TGCGCCAGCTGTCGGGGAGGGTCCACAGATACGCAGTATTTT
15	-	-	TRBJ2-5	TRBV7-2	CPSSSTTGVCETQYF	TGTCCCAGCAGCAGCACCACGGGAGTGTGTGAGACCCAGTACTTC
13	-	many	TRBJ2-2	TRBV6-5	CASSSANPGELFF	TGTGCCAGCAGTTCCGCGAATCCCGGGGAGCTGTTTTTT
13	TRBD2	many	TRBJ2-7	TRBV25-1	CASSSGGRYEQYF	TGTGCCAGCAGTTCGGGGGGTCGCTACGAGCAGTACTTC
13	-	few	TRBJ2-7	TRBV2	CASSEGDTYEQYF	TGTGCCAGCAGTGAGGGGGATACCTACGAGCAGTACTTC
17	TRBD2	many	TRBJ2-5	TRBV4-3	CASSQDRGGTSKETQYF	TGCGCCAGCAGCCAAGATAGGGGAGGGACTAGCAAAGAGACCCAGTACTTC
15	TRBD1	-	TRBJ2-7	TRBV19	CASSTRDRGSHEQYF	TGTGCCAGTAGTACCCGGGACAGGGGTTCCCACGAGCAGTACTTC
14	-	many	TRBJ2-2	TRBV11-2	CASSLVGSAGELFF	TGTGCCAGCAGCTTAGTAGGTAGCGCCGGGGAGCTGTTTTTT
10	-	many	TRBJ2-5	TRBV5-4	CASGSETQYF	TGTGCCAGCGGGTCAGAGACCCAGTACTTC
14	TRBD1	-	TRBJ1-2	TRBV12-3/TRBV12-4	CASSTDRRHYGYTF	TGTGCCAGCAGTACGGACAGGCGGCACTATGGCTACACCTTC
16	TRBD2	many	TRBJ2-1	TRBV7-3	CASSLGMGLAGREQFF	TGTGCCAGCAGCTTAGGAATGGGGCTAGCGGGACGGGAGCAGTTCTTC
15	-	many	TRBJ1-2	TRBV27	CASSLSGEVGYGYTF	TGTGCCAGCAGTTTATCGGGGGAAGTTGGCTATGGCTACACCTTC
12	-	many	TRBJ1-6	TRBV27	CASSFLNSPLHF	TGTGCCAGCAGTTTCTTGAATTCACCCCTCCACTTT
15	-	medium-sized	TRBJ1-3	TRBV20-1	CSARDELNSGNTIYF	TGCAGTGCTAGAGATGAACTGAACTCTGGAAACACCATATATTTT
12	-	many	TRBJ2-5	TRBV29-1	CSVDSYQETQYF	TGCAGCGTTGACAGCTATCAAGAGACCCAGTACTTC
16	TRBD2	-	TRBJ2-7	TRBV20-1	CSAQGLAGSFSYEQYF	TGCAGTGCCCAGGGACTAGCGGGAAGTTTCTCCTACGAGCAGTACTTC
14	TRBD2	medium-sized	TRBJ2-7	TRBV7-2	CATPLWREPHEQYF	TGTGCCACCCCGCTCTGGCGGGAGCCCCACGAGCAGTACTTC
17	-	-	TRBJ2-3	TRBV28	CASSLIDGAGRADTQYF	TGTGCCAGCAGTTTAATAGACGGGGCAGGGCGGGCCGATACGCAGTATTTT
16	-	many	TRBJ2-7	TRBV5-1	CASSLEESRSSYEQYF	TGCGCCAGCAGCTTGGAGGAGAGCAGATCCTCCTACGAGCAGTACTTC